The rows below give T cell receptor beta chains drawn from one sample of a study of T cell changes during pregnancy in multiple sclerosis. Libraries were prepared by immunoSEQ multiplex PCR; TCRdb keeps only in-frame clonotypes and omits some of them. The sample holds under 70,000 clones, approximately 91% seen once. Sequencing used peripheral blood, obtained in the second trimester of pregnancy. The source of these receptors is a female donor with multiple sclerosis, enrolled in a pregnancy study. Each CDR3 is given without its conserved first and last residue.

CDR3 length	V gene	CDR3 protein
12	TRBV19	ASSTGQVNYGYT
10	TRBV30	AWSLGAGGYT
11	TRBV7-2	ASSLTGDTEAF
13	TRBV5-1	ASSPTGTGDTEAF
11	TRBV30	AWSRTGDTEAF
10	TRBV28	AIADRGYGYT
11	TRBV7-8	ASSLEALETQY
10	TRBV29-1	SVLQGAETQY
10	TRBV6-4	ASRQGAYGYT
11	TRBV6-6	ASSPTSQETQY
13	TRBV4-2	ASSQGHGLFEKLF
14	TRBV6-5	ASSYAVQGAHTEAF
11	TRBV6-5	ASYQDTNTEAF
11	TRBV6-6	ASRGGGGYEQF
11	TRBV14	ASSQVRQGEQF
12	TRBV7-3	ASSRGTGSSPLH
13	TRBV11-1	ASSFTGTGGTEAF
13	TRBV7-7	ASSRRTGVGGELF
11	TRBV30	AWSGQGDSPLH
11	TRBV5-1	ASSLRGNTEAF
12	TRBV5-4	ASSFQGRDYGYT
10	TRBV2	ASSVSGNEQY
12	TRBV7-2	ASTLSQAATEAF
12	TRBV28	ASRPTSGGREQY
12	TRBV7-2	ASSNYRGGETQY
13	TRBV6-5	ASSTTSGGTYEQY
12	TRBV7-9	ASSQDTLNTEAF
9	TRBV19	ASSIGGGYT
14	TRBV6-6	ASTLPGGQGGYEQY
13	TRBV7-8	ASSRAGGIGEKLF
12	TRBV5-6	ASSLGLGAHEQY